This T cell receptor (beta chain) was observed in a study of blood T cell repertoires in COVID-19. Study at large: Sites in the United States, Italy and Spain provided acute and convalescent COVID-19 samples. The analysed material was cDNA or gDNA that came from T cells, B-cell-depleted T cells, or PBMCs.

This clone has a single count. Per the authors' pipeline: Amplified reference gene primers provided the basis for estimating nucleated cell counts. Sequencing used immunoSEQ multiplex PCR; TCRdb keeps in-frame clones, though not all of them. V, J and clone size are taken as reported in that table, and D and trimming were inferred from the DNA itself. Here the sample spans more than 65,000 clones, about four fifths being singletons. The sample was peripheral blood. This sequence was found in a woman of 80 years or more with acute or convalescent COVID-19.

CDR3 loop: CASSSSGDRDEQYF. CDR3 DNA sequence: TGCGCCAGCAGCTCCTCAGGGGACCGCGACGAGCAGTACTTC. V usage is TRBV5-1 and J usage is TRBJ2-7, with D possibly matching TRBD1 (6 bases). The CDR3 has 14 residues. The V gene's germline CDR1 is SGHRS and CDR2 YFSETQ. V shed 3 bases and J shed 5 bases, with 15 bases lying between them. Combining the CDR3 with reference TRBV5-1 and TRBJ2-7 gives the whole variable domain KAGVTQTPRYLIKTRGQQVTLSCSPISGHRSVSWYQQTPGQGLQFLFEYFSETQRNKGNFPGRFSGRQFSNSRSEMNVSTLELGDSALYLCASSSSGDRDEQYFGPGTRLTVT.